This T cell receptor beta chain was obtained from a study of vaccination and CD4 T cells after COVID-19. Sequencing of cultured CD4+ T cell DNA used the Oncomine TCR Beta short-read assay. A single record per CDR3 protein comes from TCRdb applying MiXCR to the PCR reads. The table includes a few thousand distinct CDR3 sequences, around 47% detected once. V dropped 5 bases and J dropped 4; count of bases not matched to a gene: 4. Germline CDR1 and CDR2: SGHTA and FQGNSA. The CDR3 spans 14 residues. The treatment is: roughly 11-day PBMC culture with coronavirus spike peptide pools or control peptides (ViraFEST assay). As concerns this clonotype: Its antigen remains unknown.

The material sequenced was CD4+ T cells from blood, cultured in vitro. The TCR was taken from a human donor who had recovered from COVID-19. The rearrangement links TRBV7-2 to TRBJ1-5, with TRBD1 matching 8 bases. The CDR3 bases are TGTGCCAGCAGCAAAGGACAGGGTAATCAGCCCCAGCATTTT. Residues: CASSKGQGNQPQHF.